What follows is one T cell receptor (beta chain) and its context. Its antigen is unidentified. The data belong to a study of cytomegalovirus exposure and HLA in healthy donors. Study-level findings and limits: The authors enumerated 150 to 200 TCR beta chains as linked to cytomegalovirus.

The primer mix had 60 Vbeta and 13 Jbeta primers. Measured with immunoSEQ multiplex PCR; TCRdb has only the in-frame clones, and not every one. This sample contains around 150,000 clones. Trimming at V came to 4 bases and at J to 7 bases, leaving 8 bases not matched to a gene. This CDR3 spans 16 amino acids. CDR1 is KGHSH and CDR2 is LQKENI in the germline V gene. Each donor's status was that of a healthy bone marrow donor. Sequencing used PBMCs. V usage is TRBV18 and J usage is TRBJ2-1; 12 nucleotides match TRBD2. This clonotype was obtained from a man aged 30 to 39 in good health and CMV-seronegative. CDR3 sequence reads: CASSQPSGRGQNEQFF. The DNA of the CDR3 is TGTGCCAGCTCACAACCTAGCGGGAGGGGACAGAATGAGCAGTTCTTC.